The 12 T cell receptor beta chains given below trace back to one sample, sequenced in a study of cytomegalovirus exposure and HLA in healthy donors. PCR was performed using 60 Vbeta and 13 Jbeta primers. TCRdb's copy holds only in-frame clones and misses some; the assay was immunoSEQ multiplex PCR. The sample includes under 90,000 clones, about three quarters seen only once; the top ten take more than 2.5%. Input material: PBMCs. The receptors here all came from a man aged 45-65 years in good health and CMV-seropositive.

V and J are TRBV7-2 and TRBJ1-5; possibly TRBD1 for D (6 bases). Germline V gene data show CDR1 as SGHTA and CDR2 as FQGNSA. Trimming took off 2 bases at V and 6 bases at J, with 14 bases between the two ends. This CDR3 is built from 15 residues. The CDR3 coding sequence is TGTGCCAGCAGCTTAATCCGGGGGGGCGGTCAGCCCCAGCATTTT. Its translation: CASSLIRGGGQPQHF.

The V gene is TRBV7-8, the J gene TRBJ2-7; D ambiguous. Germline CDR1 reads SGHVS; CDR2 reads FQNEAQ. Trimming removed 5 bases at V and 7 bases at J, with 12 bases between. The CDR3 covers 12 residues. The CDR3: CASSQVQGEQYF. The CDR3 region has the DNA TGTGCCAGCAGCCAGGTCCAAGGAGAGCAGTACTTC.

This chain links TRBV5-3 with TRBJ2-2, with 7 bases aligning to TRBD2. Being an ORF, TRBV5-3 has a function that is uncertain. V was pared by 3 bases and J by 5 bases, with 10 bases of the junction left unmatched. The CDR3 runs 16 residues. The CDR3 here is CARSSPGGSKTGELFF. CDR3 DNA sequence: TGTGCCAGAAGCTCACCAGGCGGGAGTAAAACCGGGGAGCTGTTTTTT.

This clone occurred a few times. V gene TRBV7-2 combines with J gene TRBJ2-2, with 8 bases fitting TRBD2. Germline CDR1 is SGHTA and CDR2 is FQGNSA. Trimming cost V 0 bases and J 4 bases; bases outside gene matches: 1. The CDR3 consists of 15 residues. The chain's CDR3 is CASSLASGVTGELFF. As DNA, the CDR3 is TGTGCCAGCAGCTTAGCTAGCGGGGTCACCGGGGAGCTGTTTTTT.

The rearrangement links TRBV6-5 to TRBJ2-1; D is unclear. Germline V gives CDR1 MNHEY, CDR2 SVGAGI. The ends were cut back, 8 bases at V and 7 bases at J, with 18 bases in the middle. The CDR3 totals 14 residues. The CDR3 DNA reads as TGTGCCAGCGGCCCGCCTTCAGGATCAAATGAGCAGTTCTTC. Its translation is CASGPPSGSNEQFF.

This clone was seen a few times. CDR3 nucleotide sequence: TGCGCCAGCAGCTTGGGACTAGCCAGCTCCTACAATGAGCAGTTCTTC. It encodes CASSLGLASSYNEQFF. The chain links TRBV5-1 to TRBJ2-1; TRBD2 agrees at 7 bases. The germline CDR1 and CDR2 sequences are SGHRS and YFSETQ. Unmatched junction bases numbered 3, after V lost 0 bases and J lost 0 bases. The CDR3 runs to 16 residues.

The V and J genes are TRBV7-6 and TRBJ1-6; D is unclear. Germline V gene lookup returns CDR1 SGHVS and CDR2 FNYEAQ. Between the trimmed V and J ends, which lost 1 base and 2 bases, there was a span of 9 bases. This CDR3 comprises 16 residues. As DNA, the CDR3 is TGTGCCAGCAGCTTAGAAGCCGGGACCTATAATTCACCCCTCCACTTT. It specifies CASSLEAGTYNSPLHF.

The genes are TRBV18 and TRBJ2-7; TRBD2 agrees at 10 bases. The CDR3 is 17 residues long. In germline, CDR1 is KGHSH, CDR2 LQKENI. V lost 0 bases, J lost 5 bases, and 10 bases stayed unmatched. In DNA, the CDR3 is TGTGCCAGCTCACCACCGGGGCTAGCGGGAGCGGGGCACGAGCAGTACTTC. Amino acids: CASSPPGLAGAGHEQYF.

This clone has a handful of counts. The chain joins TRBV30 to TRBJ1-2, with D hard to call. Germline CDR1 GTSNPN, CDR2 SVGIG (reference sequence). This CDR3 is 12 amino acids long. The V end was cut by 1 base, the J end by 8 bases, with 11 bases between. The CDR3 DNA reads TGTGCCTGGAGTGCTCGGGTCGAAGGCTACACCTTC. Protein: CAWSARVEGYTF.

The chain carries TRBV2 and TRBJ1-4, with TRBD1 matching over 7 bases. The V and J ends lost 4 bases and 12 bases, in that order; junction bases with no gene match: 5. Per germline, CDR1 SNHLY and CDR2 FYNNEI. The length of the CDR3 is 12 residues. The CDR3 region has the DNA TGTGCCAGCAGTGGCCGAACAGGGGAACTGTTTTTT. This sequence encodes CASSGRTGELFF.

J is TRBJ1-4 and V is TRBV19; TRBD1 aligns across 7 bases. This CDR3 comprises 16 residues. J lost 7 bases, V lost 3 bases, and 11 bases had no gene match. CDR1 LNHDA and CDR2 SQIVND come from the germline V gene (reference sequence). The chain's CDR3 is CASSIQKGAMVEKLFF. The CDR3 DNA sequence: TGTGCCAGTAGTATCCAGAAGGGGGCCATGGTTGAAAAACTGTTTTTT.

The rearrangement uses TRBV19 and TRBJ1-5; TRBD1 matches at 7 bases. The germline V gene encodes CDR1 LNHDA and CDR2 SQIVND (reference sequence). Losses at the gene ends were 7 bases for V and 5 bases for J; bases not matched to a gene: 8. CDR3 size: 14 residues. The CDR3 sequence: CASTPQGWDQPQHF. The CDR3 DNA sequence: TGTGCCAGTACGCCACAGGGGTGGGATCAGCCCCAGCATTTT.